The 6 T cell receptor beta chains below come from one sample, sequenced in a study of control samples from healthy donors and cancer patients. Only in-frame clones appear in the TCRdb table, and some are missing; sequencing was by immunoSEQ multiplex PCR. The table includes some 150,000 clones, less than 95% detected once. Sequencing was performed on blood. The receptors were sampled from a young man in good health.

The chain is built from TRBV4-1 and TRBJ1-1, with 12 bases that match TRBD1. Germline loops: CDR1 MGHRA, CDR2 YSYEKL. The CDR3 has 14 residues. V shed 5 bases and J 4 bases; nucleotides not matched to a gene: 2. The CDR3 spells CASSEGQGATEAFF. The CDR3 DNA is TGCGCCAGCAGCGAGGGACAGGGGGCCACTGAAGCTTTCTTT.

This rearrangement joins TRBV13 to TRBJ2-3; TRBD2 agrees at 8 bases. The junction had 5 bases not matched to a gene; V was cut back by 2 bases and J by 4 bases. Per the germline V gene, CDR1 is PRHDT and CDR2 is FYEKMQ (reference sequence). The CDR3 is 15 amino acids. In nucleotides, the CDR3 is TGTGCCAGCAGCTTAAGCGGGACTAGTCCAGATACGCAGTATTTT. Translation: CASSLSGTSPDTQYF.

This clone has a single count. The V call is TRBV7-9, the J call TRBJ1-2, with D hard to call. The CDR3 spans 13 residues. From germline, CDR1 is SEHNR and CDR2 FQNEAQ (reference sequence). V dropped 1 base and J dropped 3 bases, with 6 bases sitting between them. The CDR3 DNA reads as TGTGCCAGCAGCTTAGAGCTTGACTATGGCTACACCTTC. This codes for CASSLELDYGYTF.

The gene calls are TRBV14 and TRBJ1-1; D remains ambiguous. V was trimmed by 1 base and J by 1 base, leaving 19 bases between them. Looked up from germline, CDR1 is SGHDN and CDR2 is FVKESK. This CDR3 has 18 residues. Written as DNA, the CDR3 is TGTGCCAGCAGCCAAGTGGGTCTTCGGTCGAAAGGGAACACTGAAGCTTTCTTT. Encoded protein: CASSQVGLRSKGNTEAFF.

The table lists this clone with a count of one. The chain employs TRBV9 and TRBJ1-1; perhaps TRBD1 as D (6 bases). With 6 bases removed from V and 4 bases from J, the gap between germline ends came to 16 bases. The CDR3 consists of 14 residues. Per the germline V gene, CDR1 is SGDLS and CDR2 is YYNGEE. CDR3 nucleotide sequence: TGTGCCAGCACGAGTGGGGGGGGCCTCACTGAAGCTTTCTTT. Translation gives CASTSGGGLTEAFF.

V gene TRBV6-5 combines with J gene TRBJ2-3; D remains ambiguous. Germline V lookup: CDR1 MNHEY, CDR2 SVGAGI. V lost 0 bases to trimming and J lost 4 bases, with 11 bases between them. This CDR3 has 15 amino acids. The CDR3 DNA follows: TGTGCCAGCAGTTACTCGACCCCCAACTCAGATACGCAGTATTTT. Encoded protein: CASSYSTPNSDTQYF.